This T cell receptor beta chain stems from a study of blood T cell repertoires in COVID-19. Original methodology: Nucleated cell counts were estimated from reference gene primer amplification. Clones were sequenced by immunoSEQ multiplex PCR, and TCRdb holds only the in-frame ones, with some missing. The V and J calls and the clone size are those of that table, but D and trimming were determined from the DNA. Among under 60,000 clones listed, around four fifths were seen once. J lost 1 base, V lost 8 bases, and 4 bases had no gene match. The CDR3 length is 14 residues. Germline loops: CDR1 ENHRY, CDR2 SYGVKD.

Input material: peripheral blood. The TCR sequence derives from a man aged 25 to 45 with COVID-19, enrolled during active disease. The V gene is TRBV10-3, the J gene TRBJ2-2, with 7 bases identical to TRBD1. DNA of the CDR3: TGTGCCATCTCCGGGACAGTGAACACCGGGGAGCTGTTTTTT. Protein sequence: CAISGTVNTGELFF.